One sample yielded the 13 T cell receptor beta chains listed below, sequenced in a study of a mutant IDH1 vaccine in newly diagnosed glioma. Their recognized antigens are unknown. Sample time point: week 35, safety follow-up. It was 300 ug of mutant IDH1 20-mer peptide that made up each vaccine dose, given with topical imiquimod. TCRdb keeps only in-frame clones here, not all; method: immunoSEQ multiplex PCR. The sample lists around 44,000 clones; 65% to 85% were seen once. This sample comprised PBMCs, obtained from a glioma patient whose treatment included an IDH1 peptide vaccine. These receptors all come from a man aged 35-49 years with glioma.

This clone was found a few times. V and J are TRBV4-1 and TRBJ2-5; the D gene is possibly TRBD2 (5 bases). Trimming removed 4 bases at V and 5 bases at J, with 11 bases between. This CDR3 is 13 amino acids long. Germline loops: CDR1 MGHRA, CDR2 YSYEKL. CDR3 protein: CASSPSGSETQYF. The CDR3 region has the DNA TGCGCCAGCAGCCCGTCGGGGTCGGAGACCCAGTACTTC.

The rearrangement joins TRBV6-1 to TRBJ1-5, with D maybe TRBD1 (6 bases). The CDR3 consists of 15 residues. The germline V gene has CDR1 MNHNS and CDR2 SASEGT. V was trimmed by 6 bases and J by 7 bases, leaving 19 bases between them. The DNA for the CDR3 is TGTGCCAGCAGGGATCCCACAGGGTCTGTACAGCCCCAGCATTTT. Translation gives CASRDPTGSVQPQHF.

V is TRBV7-9 and J is TRBJ1-6; D ambiguous. The CDR3 totals 17 residues. The germline V gene has CDR1 SEHNR and CDR2 FQNEAQ (reference sequence). V lost 0 bases and J lost 4, with 13 bases in between. CDR3 amino acids: CASSLAPQDGYNSPLHF. In nucleotides, the CDR3 is TGTGCCAGCAGCTTAGCCCCGCAGGATGGTTATAATTCACCCCTCCACTTT.

The CDR3 DNA reads TGTGCCAGCAGCGTAGGAAGGGGGCATACTGAAGCTTTCTTT. Its translation: CASSVGRGHTEAFF. The chain employs TRBV9 and TRBJ1-1; 7 bases are shared with TRBD1. V shed 0 bases, J shed 5 bases, and the junction held 4 bases outside the gene matches. Germline V CDR1 and CDR2: SGDLS, YYNGEE. This CDR3 has 14 amino acids.

J is TRBJ1-1 and V is TRBV2; weak D call: TRBD1 (5 bases). The CDR3 extends over 14 amino acids. Germline CDR1 and CDR2: SNHLY and FYNNEI. The V end lost 6 bases, the J end lost 4 bases, and 15 bases lay between the germline ends. The CDR3 protein is CASRVGGTATEAFF. In nucleotides, the CDR3 is TGTGCCAGCAGGGTGGGAGGGACCGCCACTGAAGCTTTCTTT.

CDR3 DNA sequence: TGTGCCAGCAGCCCGTACAGGGCGGGCTCACCCCTCCACTTT. It is translated as CASSPYRAGSPLHF. The V gene is TRBV5-4, the J gene TRBJ1-6; tentative D call: TRBD1 (6 bases). Germline V gene lookup returns CDR1 SGHNT and CDR2 YYREEE (reference sequence). Trimming shortened V by 4 bases and J by 10 bases, and 15 bases separated the two germline ends. The CDR3 runs to 14 residues.

V usage is TRBV2 and J usage is TRBJ2-5; D is undetermined. The V end lost 4 bases, the J end lost 5 bases, and 5 bases lay between the germline ends. The germline gives CDR1 SNHLY, CDR2 FYNNEI. The CDR3 has 11 amino acids. CDR3 region: CASSVYETQYF. The CDR3 coding sequence is TGTGCCAGCAGTGTGTACGAGACCCAGTACTTC.

This clone was seen a few times. V usage is TRBV5-4 and J usage is TRBJ1-1; D is unclear. The CDR3 is made up of 13 amino acids. Germline V gene lookup returns CDR1 SGHNT and CDR2 YYREEE (reference sequence). V lost 5 bases to trimming and J lost 0 bases, with 8 bases between them. CDR3 bases: TGTGCCAGCAGGCTGAGGATGAACACTGAAGCTTTCTTT. It specifies CASRLRMNTEAFF. The full variable domain, its missing parts supplied by reference TRBV5-4 and TRBJ1-1, is ETGVTQSPTHLIKTRGQQVTLRCSSQSGHNTVSWYQQALGQGPQFIFQYYREEENGRGNFPPRFSGLQFPNYSSELNVNALELDDSALYLCASRLRMNTEAFFGQGTRLTVV.

As regards this clone: This sample also contains other DNA sequences that code for the same CDR3. The genes are TRBV4-1 and TRBJ1-5, with unresolved D. Germline CDR1 and CDR2: MGHRA and YSYEKL. V was clipped by 0 bases and J by 2 bases, with 11 bases between them. CDR3 size: 16 residues. The CDR3 is CASSQDGGIGNQPQHF. The CDR3 nucleotides are TGCGCCAGCAGCCAAGACGGCGGGATCGGCAATCAGCCCCAGCATTTT.

This chain connects TRBV21-1 to TRBJ1-1; the table's D gene call, TRBD1, was not cross checked with the DNA. TRBV21-1 is shown as a pseudogene. CDR3 length equals 14 residues. In DNA form, the CDR3 reads TGTGCCAGCAGCAGGGCAGGCATGAACACTGAAGCTTTCTTT. Translation: CASSRAGMNTEAFF.

The chain links TRBV5-1 to TRBJ2-1; D assignment may be TRBD1 or TRBD2 (7 bases each). The CDR3 runs 16 residues. Germline V gene data show CDR1 as SGHRS and CDR2 as YFSETQ. Trimming took 0 bases from V and 8 from J, leaving 18 bases between them. The CDR3: CASSLAGNRGGDEQFF. The CDR3 DNA reads TGCGCCAGCAGCTTGGCCGGGAACAGGGGAGGGGATGAGCAGTTCTTC.

This clone is deemed medium-sized (0.01 to 0.1%). The chain links TRBV27 to TRBJ1-6; 9 bases map to TRBD1. V shed 5 bases, J shed 2 bases, and the junction held 4 bases outside the gene matches. The CDR3 covers 16 residues. CDR1 MNHEY and CDR2 SMNVEV come from the germline V gene (reference sequence). The CDR3 nucleotides read TGTGCCAGCAGTCAGGGACAGGGAACCTATAATTCACCCCTCCACTTT. Its protein product is CASSQGQGTYNSPLHF.

V gene TRBV19 combines with J gene TRBJ1-5, with TRBD1 identical over 7 bases. Losses at the gene ends were 5 bases for V and 4 bases for J; bases not matched to a gene: 11. CDR3 length: 16 residues. Germline lookup yields CDR1 LNHDA and CDR2 SQIVND (reference sequence). The CDR3 protein is CASSLDRASRNQPQHF. The CDR3 DNA reads TGTGCCAGTAGTCTTGACAGGGCGTCCAGGAATCAGCCCCAGCATTTT. Complete variable domain (other parts from reference TRBV19 and TRBJ1-5): DGGITQSPKYLFRKEGQNVTLSCEQNLNHDAMYWYRQDPGQGLRLIYYSQIVNDFQKGDIAEGYSVSREKKESFPLTVTSAQKNPTAFYLCASSLDRASRNQPQHFGDGTRLSIL.